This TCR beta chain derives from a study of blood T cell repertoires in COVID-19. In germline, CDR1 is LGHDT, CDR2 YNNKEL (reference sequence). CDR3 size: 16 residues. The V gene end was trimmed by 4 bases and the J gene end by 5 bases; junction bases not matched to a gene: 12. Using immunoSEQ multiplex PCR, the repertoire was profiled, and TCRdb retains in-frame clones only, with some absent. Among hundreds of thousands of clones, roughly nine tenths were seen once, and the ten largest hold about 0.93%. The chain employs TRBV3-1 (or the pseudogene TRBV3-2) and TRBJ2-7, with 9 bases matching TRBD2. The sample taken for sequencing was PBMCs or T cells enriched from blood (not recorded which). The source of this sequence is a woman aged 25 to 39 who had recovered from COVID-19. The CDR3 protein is CASSPFAAGGSHEQYF. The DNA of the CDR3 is TGTGCCAGCAGCCCCTTCGCTGCGGGGGGGTCCCACGAGCAGTACTTC.